A selection of T cell receptor beta chains follows, all from one sample in a study of blood T cells in healthy people across ages. TCRdb reprocessed the 5' RACE reads via MiXCR and lists one record per CDR3 protein. The table lists hundreds of thousands of distinct CDR3 sequences, approximately 65% of them singletons. The sequencing sample was made of blood. These receptors originate from a man aged 25 to 40 in good health. Each CDR3 is given with its conserved first and last residue. D genes are given only for firm matches. Only some rows state a clone size, as once, few, many or a class for expanded clones.

NA 13 TRBJ2-5 TRBV4-3 NA TGCGCCAGCAGCCAAGAGGGGGCAGAGACCCAGTACTTC CASSQEGAETQYF
few 14 TRBJ2-5 TRBV7-2 NA TGTGCTAGCAGCCTATCGACGGGCCAGGAGACCCAGTACTTC CASSLSTGQETQYF
few 14 TRBJ2-7 TRBV5-1 NA TGCGCCAGCAGCTTGGTCGCCGATTCCTACGAGCAGTACTTC CASSLVADSYEQYF
NA 15 TRBJ2-7 TRBV6-2/TRBV6-3 NA TGTGCCAGCCTCAGGCTCGCGTACTCCTACAATGAGCAGTACTTC CASLRLAYSYNEQYF
NA 14 TRBJ2-7 TRBV7-9 TRBD2 TGTGCCAGCAGCTTAGAACTAGCGGCCTACGAGCAGTACTTC CASSLELAAYEQYF
NA 14 TRBJ1-1 TRBV6-2/TRBV6-3 TRBD1 TGTGCCAGCAGTGGGACAGGTCAGAACACTGAAGCTTTCTTT CASSGTGQNTEAFF
few 16 TRBJ1-2 TRBV28 TRBD1 TGTGCCAGCGGCGCCCTGACAGGGAGGGTCGACTATGGCTACACCTTC CASGALTGRVDYGYTF
NA 13 TRBJ2-3 TRBV12-3/TRBV12-4 NA TGTGCCAGCAGTTTAGTCCGCACAGATACGCAGTATTTT CASSLVRTDTQYF
NA 15 TRBJ1-1 TRBV12-3/TRBV12-4 NA TGTGCCAGCAGTTCGGACATCCTAATGAACACTGAAGCTTTCTTT CASSSDILMNTEAFF
NA 14 TRBJ2-3 TRBV29-1 NA TGCAGCGTTCCGAGTGGCTGGAGCACCGATACGCAGTATTTT CSVPSGWSTDTQYF
NA 21 TRBJ2-3 TRBV20-1 TRBD2 TGCAGTGCTAGAGCCACGAAACGAGCGGGGGGCCCCAGCACCAAGACAGATACGCAGTATTTT CSARATKRAGGPSTKTDTQYF
many 15 TRBJ2-3 TRBV20-1 TRBD1 TGCAGTGCTAGAGGAAACAGGGGGCAGTCGGATACGCAGTATTTT CSARGNRGQSDTQYF
few 12 TRBJ2-7 TRBV4-2 NA TGTGCCAGCAGCCAGGTTGGTGGGGAGCAGTACTTC CASSQVGGEQYF
few 17 TRBJ2-3 TRBV11-2 TRBD2 TGTGCCAGCAGCGCCGTGTGGGCGGGGGGGCTGGCAGATACGCAGTATTTT CASSAVWAGGLADTQYF
few 15 TRBJ2-1 TRBV10-3 TRBD2 TGTGCCATCAGTTTTAGCGGGGGGGCCGGCAATGAGCAGTTCTTC CAISFSGGAGNEQFF
many 15 TRBJ2-5 TRBV4-2 TRBD2 TGTGCCAGCAGGGACTATAGCGGGGGGACGGAGACCCAGTACTTC CASRDYSGGTETQYF
NA 16 TRBJ2-7 TRBV5-5 TRBD1 TGTGCCAGCAGCTTGGCCGCGGGACAGGGAGTTTACGAGCAGTACTTC CASSLAAGQGVYEQYF
NA 16 TRBJ2-7 TRBV12-3/TRBV12-4 NA TGTGCCAGCAGTTATAACCTCGCCCACGGGCTGTACGAGCAGTACTTC CASSYNLAHGLYEQYF
NA 14 TRBJ2-5 TRBV10-3 NA TGTGCCATCAGTGGAGAACGGACAGAAGAGACCCAGTACTTC CAISGERTEETQYF
once 15 TRBJ2-1 TRBV6-5 TRBD2 TGTGCCAGCAGTTACGTCCCGGGAGGGGTCGAGCGGCAGTTCTTC CASSYVPGGVERQFF
few 16 TRBJ2-1 TRBV28 NA TGTGCCAGCAGTCCTAATCGACAAACCTCCTACAATGAGCAGTTCTTC CASSPNRQTSYNEQFF
many 14 TRBJ2-1 TRBV29-1 TRBD2 TGCAGCGTTGCTCCGGGACTAGTAGACAATGAGCAGTTCTTC CSVAPGLVDNEQFF
NA 12 TRBJ2-7 TRBV9 TRBD1 TGTGCCAGCAGCGGGACAGGGAGCGAGCAGTACTTC CASSGTGSEQYF
NA 14 TRBJ2-3 TRBV5-1 NA TGCGCCAGCGTCAGGGCTAGCGCAGCAGATACGCAGTATTTT CASVRASAADTQYF
NA 16 TRBJ2-1 TRBV9 NA TGTGCCAGCAGCCCTCACGGGACTCCTACCTACAATGAGCAGTTCTTC CASSPHGTPTYNEQFF
NA 16 TRBJ2-3 TRBV5-5 TRBD2 TGTGCCAGCAGAGCTAGCGGGGGGGGCCTAGCAGATACGCAGTATTTT CASRASGGGLADTQYF
NA 15 TRBJ2-7 TRBV29-1 TRBD1 TGCAGCGCCCGACCGGACAGGGGAGGATTCCACGAGCAGTACTTC CSARPDRGGFHEQYF
NA 14 TRBJ2-1 TRBV27 NA TGTGCCAGCATCTCTCAGCTCGGTTTGAATGAGCAGTTCTTC CASISQLGLNEQFF
few 13 TRBJ2-1 TRBV4-3 NA TGCGCCAGCAGCCAAGCTTTGACAAATGAGCAGTTCTTC CASSQALTNEQFF
once 12 TRBJ2-5 TRBV12-3/TRBV12-4 TRBD1 TGTGCCAGCAGTCAGGACCAGGGGGCCCAGTACTTC CASSQDQGAQYF
NA 17 TRBJ2-7 TRBV7-9 TRBD2 TGTGCCAGCAGCCCGAGGGGGAGAGAGCGGGGGATCTACGAGCAGTACTTC CASSPRGRERGIYEQYF
few 12 TRBJ2-1 TRBV18 NA TGTGCCAGCTCACCGTGGCAGGATGAGCAGTTCTTC CASSPWQDEQFF
few 17 TRBJ2-7 TRBV9 NA TGTGCCAGCAGCGAACGAGCACTTAGAGACGGCTCCTACGAGCAGTACTTC CASSERALRDGSYEQYF
NA 16 TRBJ2-1 TRBV7-2 NA TGTGCCAGCAGCCTCCGGCGAGGGTCCCCCAACAATGAGCAGTTCTTC CASSLRRGSPNNEQFF
few 13 TRBJ2-1 TRBV4-3 NA TGCGCCAGCAGCCAAGGTTGGGGGAATGAGCAGTTCTTC CASSQGWGNEQFF
NA 16 TRBJ2-7 TRBV9 TRBD2 TGTGCCAGCAGCGCAAGCGGGGGGACGAGCTCCTACGAGCAGTACTTC CASSASGGTSSYEQYF
NA 12 TRBJ2-1 TRBV6-2/TRBV6-3 NA TGTGCCAGCACTCAGAGATGGGATGAGCAGTTCTTC CASTQRWDEQFF
NA 17 TRBJ2-6 TRBV7-9 TRBD1 TGTGCCAGCAGCACCAGGGACAGGGAGGCTGGGGCCAACGTCCTGACTTTC CASSTRDREAGANVLTF
NA 14 TRBJ2-5 TRBV7-2 TRBD1 TGTGTCAGCAGCATAGGGACAGATCAAGAGACCCAGTACTTC CVSSIGTDQETQYF
NA 12 TRBJ2-6 TRBV29-1 NA TGCAGCGTTATAACTGGGGCCAACGTCCTGACTTTC CSVITGANVLTF
NA 14 TRBJ2-3 TRBV4-2 NA TGTGCCAGCAGCCAAGAACGACTTCGAGGTCCGCAGTATTTT CASSQERLRGPQYF
NA 16 TRBJ2-3 TRBV6-4 TRBD2 TGTGCCAGCAGTGCGGGAACTAGCGGTGGCACAGATACGCAGTATTTT CASSAGTSGGTDTQYF
few 12 TRBJ1-2 TRBV7-2 NA TGTGCCAGCAGCTTATACGGGGGTGGCTACACCTTC CASSLYGGGYTF
NA 17 TRBJ1-2 TRBV29-1 TRBD1 TGCAGCGTTAAAATAGGACAGGGAGGTTTTGTGAACTATGGCTACACCTTC CSVKIGQGGFVNYGYTF
NA 12 TRBJ2-7 TRBV29-1 NA TGCAGCGTTGGGGTTGGAAACAATGAGCAGTACTTC CSVGVGNNEQYF
NA 14 TRBJ2-7 TRBV29-1 NA TGCAGCGCCCAAGGACAGATTTATCCCTACGAGCAGTACTTC CSAQGQIYPYEQYF
NA 15 TRBJ2-3 TRBV6-1 TRBD1 TGTGCCAGCAGTGATGGGGGACAGGGCACAGATACGCAGTATTTT CASSDGGQGTDTQYF
NA 13 TRBJ2-3 TRBV7-2 NA TGTGCCAGCAGCAACAGGGACGCAGATACGCAGTATTTT CASSNRDADTQYF
NA 14 TRBJ2-7 TRBV15 NA TGTGCCACCAGCAGAGAAGAGGGGCCTTACGAGCAGTACTTC CATSREEGPYEQYF
NA 14 TRBJ2-7 TRBV2 NA TGTGCCAGCAGTGGACCTAGTGCCTCCTACGAGCAGTACTTC CASSGPSASYEQYF
NA 13 TRBJ1-2 TRBV30 TRBD1 TGTGCCTGGAGTGGGGACAGGAACTATGGCTACACCTTC CAWSGDRNYGYTF
NA 14 TRBJ2-7 TRBV28 NA TGTGCCAGCAATTTAGGGGGGGGACCCTACGAGCAGTACTTC CASNLGGGPYEQYF
NA 14 TRBJ1-5 TRBV7-8 TRBD1 TGTGCCAGCAACTCCAGGGGGTCCCTGGGGCCCCAGCATTTT CASNSRGSLGPQHF
NA 17 TRBJ2-3 TRBV11-2 NA TGTGCCAGCAGCTCAAACCCGGTAACAGGGAGCACAGATACGCAGTATTTT CASSSNPVTGSTDTQYF
NA 16 TRBJ2-1 TRBV12-3/TRBV12-4 NA TGTGCCAGCAGCTTCTCCTCCGGCGGGCGACGGGGTGAGCAGTTCTTC CASSFSSGGRRGEQFF
many 16 TRBJ2-3 TRBV5-1 TRBD2 TGCGCCAGCAGCTTGGAAGCGGGGGGATACACAGATACGCAGTATTTT CASSLEAGGYTDTQYF